Given below is one T cell receptor beta chain in context. Profiled with immunoSEQ multiplex PCR; TCRdb holds only in-frame clones, not every one. The table has about 130,000 clones, around 79% seen once; the top ten hold roughly 4.9%. The data originate from a study of blood T cell repertoires in COVID-19. Across the whole study: Nucleic acid was either cDNA or gDNA, and it came from T cells, B-cell-depleted T cells, or PBMCs.

The V gene's germline CDR1 is SNHLY and CDR2 FYNNEI. V shed 3 bases, J shed 4 bases, and the junction held 9 bases outside the gene matches. There are 15 residues in the CDR3. The sample was peripheral blood. This rearrangement joins TRBV2 to TRBJ2-7; 7 bases are a match to TRBD1. This TCR was recovered from a woman aged 65 to 85 with COVID-19, enrolled during active disease. The CDR3 DNA reads as TGTGCCAGCAGTGACGTGGCAGGGGGATTTTACGAGCAGTACTTC. Protein: CASSDVAGGFYEQYF. Full variable domain (remainder filled in from reference TRBV2 and TRBJ2-7): EPEVTQTPSHQVTQMGQEVILRCVPISNHLYFYWYRQILGQKVEFLVSFYNNEISEKSEIFDDQFSVERPDGSNFTLKIRSTKLEDSAMYFCASSDVAGGFYEQYFGPGTRLTVT.